Each of the 32 T cell receptor beta chains below was sequenced from the same sample in a study of blood T cells in healthy people across ages. The authors ran a second PCR of about 6 to 11 cycles using a sample-barcoded 5' primer and a J-beta primer mix. Via MiXCR, TCRdb re-called the 5' RACE reads, giving one row per CDR3 protein. The table includes approximately 780,000 distinct CDR3 sequences, roughly 24% detected once. This same sample was also part of a study on T cells of mothers and their children.

The specimen was blood. These receptors originate from a boy younger than 18 in good health.

This clonotype was recorded a few times. The chain has TRBV5-1 and TRBJ2-3; 7 bases map to TRBD1. Unmatched junction bases numbered 5, after V lost 3 bases and J lost 4 bases. CDR3 length: 14 residues. Germline V gives CDR1 SGHRS, CDR2 YFSETQ. The CDR3 reads CASSSKGAADTQYF. The CDR3, as DNA: TGCGCCAGCAGCTCGAAGGGGGCCGCAGATACGCAGTATTTT.

This clonotype was detected a few times. The J gene is TRBJ1-1, the V gene TRBV20-1; D perhaps matches TRBD1 (5 bases). The germline gives CDR1 DFQATT, CDR2 SNEGSKA (reference sequence). The CDR3 runs 14 residues. Trimming removed 5 bases at V and 0 bases at J, with 13 bases between. The CDR3 nucleotides read TGCAGTGCTCCCTCGGGACGGCTGAACACTGAAGCTTTCTTT. Encoded protein: CSAPSGRLNTEAFF.

The chain carries TRBV7-9 and TRBJ1-3; D may be TRBD1 (6 bases). CDR3 length equals 17 residues. CDR1 is SEHNR and CDR2 is FQNEAQ in the germline V gene (reference sequence). Trimming took 5 bases from V and 0 from J, leaving 17 bases between them. The CDR3 here is CASSQSLTGVSGNTIYF. DNA of the CDR3: TGTGCCAGCAGCCAAAGTCTGACAGGAGTCTCTGGAAACACCATATATTTT.

Worth noting for this clonotype: One end of the junction fails to match germline, which may point to a read error. The V and J genes are TRBV5-6 and TRBJ2-5, with a weak D call TRBD2 (6 bases). The CDR3 extends over 14 amino acids. Germline values: CDR1 SGHDT, CDR2 YYEEEE. The DNA of the CDR3 is TGTGCCAGCAGCCAACGACGGGTTCGGGGGACCCAGCACTTC. Translated: CASSQRRVRGTQHF.

This clonotype has just a few counts. This chain connects TRBV18 to TRBJ1-1, with D perhaps TRBD1 (5 bases). The CDR3 consists of 14 residues. V lost 4 bases, J lost 0 bases, and 9 bases lay in between. Germline V lookup: CDR1 KGHSH, CDR2 LQKENI. The DNA of the CDR3 is TGTGCCAGCTCACTGGGACTTGTGAACACTGAAGCTTTCTTT. This sequence encodes CASSLGLVNTEAFF.

This clonotype was seen a few times. The chain recombines TRBV5-1 with TRBJ2-7; D could derive from TRBD1 or TRBD2 (6 bases each). In germline, CDR1 is SGHRS, CDR2 YFSETQ. V was pared by 1 base and J by 3 bases, with 11 bases between. This CDR3 spans 14 amino acids. CDR3 in DNA: TGCGCCAGCAGCTTGCGGGGGCCCGACTACGAGCAGTACTTC. Protein sequence: CASSLRGPDYEQYF.

This chain connects TRBV27 to TRBJ2-7; D might be TRBD1 or TRBD2, each matching 6 bases. The CDR3 spans 15 residues. Trimming removed 3 bases from V and 2 bases from J, with 14 bases in between. Germline V gene sequence: CDR1 MNHEY, CDR2 SMNVEV (reference sequence). Written as DNA, the CDR3 is TGTGCCAGCAGTTTCCGAGGAGGGGGTCCCTACGAGCAGTACTTC. Translation gives CASSFRGGGPYEQYF.

Comment on this clonotype: Possible read error: a much larger clone is one base away. The CDR3 spells CASSAAPRQVQYF. As DNA, the CDR3 is TGTGCCAGCAGCGCGGCCCCCAGACAGGTCCAGTACTTC. This chain uses TRBV9 with TRBJ2-5; TRBD1 is a possible D gene (6 bases). V dropped 3 bases and J dropped 10 bases, with 16 bases sitting between them. This CDR3 spans 13 amino acids. CDR1 is SGDLS and CDR2 is YYNGEE in the germline V gene. Using reference TRBV9 and TRBJ2-5 for the parts outside the CDR3, the full variable domain is DSGVTQTPKHLITATGQRVTLRCSPRSGDLSVYWYQQSLDQGLQFLIQYYNGEERAKGNILERFSAQQFPDLHSELNLSSLELGDSALYFCASSAAPRQVQYFGPGTRLLVL.

A remark on this clonotype: The conserved phenylalanine or tryptophan normally closing the CDR3 is absent here, so this likely arose from a read error. The chain recombines TRBV12-3 or TRBV12-4 with TRBJ2-3, with a weak D call TRBD2 (6 bases). This CDR3 spans 16 amino acids. Written as DNA, the CDR3 is TGTGCCAGCAGTTTGTCGTGGGGGGTCCGAACAGATGCGCAGTATTCC. As protein: CASSLSWGVRTDAQYS.

This chain joins TRBV10-3 and TRBJ1-2; TRBD1 matches 9 bases. The germline V gene encodes CDR1 ENHRY and CDR2 SYGVKD. J was trimmed by 4 bases and V by 7 bases; bases with no gene match: 13. The CDR3 loop spans 16 amino acids. CDR3 in amino acids: CAIKSTTGGQGYGYTF. In DNA form, the CDR3 reads TGTGCCATCAAATCAACGACAGGGGGACAAGGCTATGGCTACACCTTC.

The table lists this clonotype with a few counts. The chain carries TRBV20-1 and TRBJ2-5; tentatively, D is TRBD1 or TRBD2 (5 bases each). The germline V gene has CDR1 DFQATT and CDR2 SNEGSKA (reference sequence). The CDR3 is 15 amino acids. V lost 2 bases and J 3 bases, leaving 16 bases between the germline ends. Here the CDR3 reads CSARNPGTGKETQYF. CDR3 DNA sequence: TGCAGTGCTAGAAACCCTGGGACCGGAAAAGAGACCCAGTACTTC.

This rearrangement joins TRBV7-2 to TRBJ2-1; D unresolved. CDR1 and CDR2 from the germline V gene are SGHTA and FQGNSA. CDR3 length: 12 amino acids. The ends were cut back, 3 bases at V and 9 bases at J, with 9 bases in the middle. The CDR3 coding sequence is TGTGCCAGCAGCTTCGCCCTCGGTGAGCAGTTCTTC. Translating gives CASSFALGEQFF.

The genes are TRBV12-3 or TRBV12-4 and TRBJ2-7; no clear D gene. V was cut by 3 bases and J by 3 bases, with 9 bases left in between. The CDR3 sequence is 13 residues long. The DNA for the CDR3 is TGTGCCAGCAGTTTGAACAGCCACTACGAGCAGTACTTC. This sequence encodes CASSLNSHYEQYF.

In this sample, this clonotype turned up a few times. The V gene is TRBV7-3, the J gene TRBJ2-7; 10 bases align to TRBD1. Germline trimming cut 5 bases from V and 5 bases from J; bases unmatched to any gene: 6. The CDR3 has 14 amino acids. CDR1 is SGHTA, CDR2 FQGTGA, per germline. The CDR3 loop reads CASSKGQGVHEQYF. The CDR3 bases are TGTGCCAGCAGCAAAGGACAGGGGGTCCACGAGCAGTACTTC.

This clonotype was counted only a few times. The V call is TRBV27, the J call TRBJ2-7; tentatively, D is TRBD1 (5 bases). Germline CDR1 and CDR2: MNHEY and SMNVEV (reference sequence). V lost 5 bases, J lost 3 bases, and 14 bases lay in between. The CDR3 totals 14 residues. The CDR3 DNA reads as TGTGCCAGCAGTCCCGGACAAGTTATCTACGAGCAGTACTTC. Protein sequence: CASSPGQVIYEQYF.

The chain employs TRBV15 and TRBJ2-5; 13 bases are shared with TRBD2. TRBJ2-1 matches the DNA end more closely, so the J call is doubtful. Germline values: CDR1 LNHNV, CDR2 YYDKDF (reference sequence). This CDR3 is 17 amino acids long. For the CDR3, the DNA is TGTGCCACCAGCAGAGAATCAGGACTAGCGGGGGTCAATGAGCAGTTCTTC. As protein: CATSRESGLAGVNEQFF.

The rearrangement uses TRBV12-3 or TRBV12-4 and TRBJ2-5, with 8 positions matching TRBD1. This CDR3 is built from 14 residues. The junction had 9 bases not matched to a gene; V was cut back by 5 bases and J by 7 bases. The CDR3 nucleotides are TGTGCCAGCAGTCTAGGACAGGGTTGGGGGACCCAGTACTTC. Translation: CASSLGQGWGTQYF.

For this clonotype: The missing conserved phenylalanine or tryptophan at the end of this CDR3 makes a read error likely. The rearrangement joins TRBV12-3 or TRBV12-4 to TRBJ1-1; D unclear. V was pared by 2 bases and J by 6 bases, with 7 bases between. The CDR3 covers 12 residues. The CDR3 protein is CASSLFYAEAFL. Here the CDR3 DNA reads TGTGCCAGCAGTTTATTTTACGCTGAAGCTTTCCTT.

The CDR3 protein is CASSGPNYGYTF. The CDR3 DNA reads TGTGCCAGCAGCGGGCCAAACTATGGCTACACCTTC. J is TRBJ1-2 and V is TRBV28; D gene ambiguous. This CDR3 is built from 12 residues. V was pared by 6 bases and J by 2 bases, with 7 bases between. The V gene's germline CDR1 is MDHEN and CDR2 SYDVKM.

The chain couples TRBV15 to TRBJ2-7; D is unclear. The V end was cut by 4 bases, the J end by 7 bases, with 14 bases between. Germline V gene lookup returns CDR1 LNHNV and CDR2 YYDKDF (reference sequence). The CDR3 runs 13 residues. Written as DNA, the CDR3 is TGTGCCACCAGCAACCTGAATGAAGGGGAGCAGTACTTC. As protein: CATSNLNEGEQYF.

Regarding this clonotype: This clone may be a read error of a much larger clone one base away. The genes are TRBV9 and TRBJ2-3; D call uncertain. CDR3 length equals 12 residues. Trimming shortened V by 0 bases and J by 2 bases, and 1 base separated the two germline ends. CDR1 and CDR2 from the germline V gene are SGDLS and YYNGEE. CDR3 sequence reads: CASSVDTDTQYF. Written as DNA, the CDR3 is TGTGCCAGCAGCGTAGACACAGATACGCAGTATTTT.

This clonotype has just a few counts. This chain uses TRBV2 with TRBJ2-2; D might be TRBD2 (7 bases). CDR1 and CDR2 from the germline V gene are SNHLY and FYNNEI. This CDR3 has 14 residues. Between the trimmed V and J ends, which lost 7 bases and 8 bases, there was a span of 17 bases. CDR3 region: CASTKGGVTGELFF. The CDR3 DNA reads as TGTGCCAGCACCAAGGGGGGGGTCACTGGGGAGCTGTTTTTT.

The chain joins TRBV7-3 to TRBJ2-5; D is undetermined. The CDR3 is made up of 13 amino acids. The germline CDR1 and CDR2 sequences are SGHTA and FQGTGA. Trimming shortened V by 0 bases and J by 4 bases, and 6 bases separated the two germline ends. CDR3 nucleotides: TGTGCCAGCAGCTTAACCTGGGTAGAGACCCAGTACTTC. It translates to CASSLTWVETQYF.

This clonotype was detected a few times. The chain has TRBV5-6 and TRBJ2-2; D is perhaps TRBD2 (6 bases). The CDR3 covers 14 residues. The V gene's germline CDR1 is SGHDT and CDR2 YYEEEE. Trimming removed 2 bases from V and 6 bases from J, with 11 bases in between. DNA for the CDR3: TGTGCCAGCAGCTTAATTCCGGGAGCCGGGGAGCTGTTTTTT. Its protein is CASSLIPGAGELFF.

The chain joins TRBV7-3 to TRBJ2-6, with unresolved D. Trimming took off 3 bases at V and 0 bases at J, with 9 bases between the two ends. This CDR3 contains 16 residues. The germline V gene has CDR1 SGHTA and CDR2 FQGTGA. CDR3 region: CASSFGLGSGANVLTF. The CDR3 bases are TGTGCCAGCAGCTTTGGTCTAGGCTCTGGGGCCAACGTCCTGACTTTC.

The chain combines TRBV20-1 with TRBJ1-6, with 7 bases aligning to TRBD1. The junction had 14 bases not matched to a gene; V was cut back by 3 bases and J by 0 bases. Germline CDR1 is DFQATT and CDR2 is SNEGSKA (reference sequence). There are 19 residues in the CDR3. CDR3 residues: CSASTGTDHFSSYNSPLHF. The CDR3 coding sequence is TGCAGTGCTAGCACCGGGACAGATCATTTTAGCTCCTATAATTCACCCCTCCACTTT.

This clonotype came up many times. The rearrangement uses TRBV5-1 and TRBJ2-5; 9 positions agree with TRBD2. J was trimmed by 5 bases and V by 4 bases; bases with no gene match: 6. Germline lookup yields CDR1 SGHRS and CDR2 YFSETQ. CDR3 length: 14 residues. CDR3 in DNA: TGCGCCAGCAGCGCGGGACTAGCTGGGGAGACCCAGTACTTC. Its protein product is CASSAGLAGETQYF. The variable domain in full, completed from reference TRBV5-1 and TRBJ2-5, reads KAGVTQTPRYLIKTRGQQVTLSCSPISGHRSVSWYQQTPGQGLQFLFEYFSETQRNKGNFPGRFSGRQFSNSRSEMNVSTLELGDSALYLCASSAGLAGETQYFGPGTRLLVL.

This clonotype was counted only a few times. This chain joins TRBV15 and TRBJ2-5, with D possibly matching TRBD1 (5 bases). The CDR3 runs 12 residues. V lost 5 bases to trimming and J lost 11 bases, with 15 bases between them. Per germline, CDR1 LNHNV and CDR2 YYDKDF (reference sequence). CDR3 in DNA: TGTGCCACCAGCCAGATTCAGGACAAGCAGTACTTC. Amino acid sequence: CATSQIQDKQYF. The whole variable domain, remainder taken from reference TRBV15 and TRBJ2-5, is DAMVIQNPRYQVTQFGKPVTLSCSQTLNHNVMYWYQQKSSQAPKLLFHYYDKDFNNEADTPDNFQSRRPNTSFCFLDIRSPGLGDTAMYLCATSQIQDKQYFGPGTRLLVL.

This chain links TRBV9 with TRBJ1-1; 8 bases fit TRBD1. CDR1 is SGDLS and CDR2 is YYNGEE in the germline V gene. This CDR3 has 16 residues. Losses at the gene ends were 4 bases for V and 0 bases for J; bases not matched to a gene: 8. The CDR3: CASSPDPGQVNTEAFF. The DNA of the CDR3 is TGTGCCAGCAGCCCCGACCCGGGACAGGTGAACACTGAAGCTTTCTTT.

This clonotype was detected a few times. In DNA form, the CDR3 reads TGTGCCAGCAGTCCCGGGACATCCTCCTCGGTCAAACTGTTTTTT. Its translation: CASSPGTSSSVKLFF. The chain employs TRBV12-3 or TRBV12-4 and TRBJ1-4; D is possibly TRBD1 (6 bases). Trimming took 5 bases from V and 11 from J, leaving 21 bases between them. The CDR3 is made up of 15 amino acids.

This clonotype was seen repeatedly, ten times or more. The V call is TRBV2, the J call TRBJ2-4, with TRBD1 matching 7 bases. Looked up from germline, CDR1 is SNHLY and CDR2 is FYNNEI. The CDR3 is made up of 13 amino acids. Trimming cost V 5 bases and J 5 bases; bases outside gene matches: 3. CDR3 nucleotide sequence: TGTGCCAGCAGTCCCGGGACAGAAAACATTCAGTACTTC. Translated, it gives CASSPGTENIQYF.

This clonotype has a count of ten or more. The gene calls are TRBV12-3 or TRBV12-4 and TRBJ1-6; D remains unclear. V lost 0 bases and J lost 10, with 7 bases in between. This CDR3 contains 13 residues. CDR3 DNA: TGTGCCAGCAGTTTAGCAGTCGGATCACCCCTCCACTTT. Its protein product is CASSLAVGSPLHF.